Listed here are 18 T cell receptor beta chains from one sample, sequenced in a study of shared clonotypes between healthy human individuals. Positively selected for CCR7, the CD45RO-negative cells used as naive CD8 cells excluded terminally differentiated effector memory CD45RA+ cells. TCRdb keeps only in-frame clones here, not all; method: immunoSEQ multiplex PCR. The sample holds 2 million to 2.5 million clones; 85% to 95% are singletons and the top ten take about 1.8%. The sample was naive CD8+ T cells from PBMCs. The source of these receptors is a young man in good health. Some clones in this sample may be carry-over from other donors' samples.

This clone turned up a few times. This chain connects TRBV28 to TRBJ1-2; no reliable D call. The germline V gene encodes CDR1 MDHEN and CDR2 SYDVKM. With 4 bases removed from V and 4 bases from J, the gap between germline ends came to 10 bases. This CDR3 spans 13 amino acids. The CDR3 DNA follows: TGTGCCAGCAGTTCCCCGGGTGTCTATGGCTACACCTTC. Encoded protein: CASSSPGVYGYTF.

CDR3 in amino acids: CASSLGFSIQYF. The CDR3 nucleotides are TGTGCCAGCAGCTTGGGTTTTTCGATCCAGTACTTC. The rearrangement links TRBV5-6 to TRBJ2-7; D uncertain. Germline V lookup: CDR1 SGHDT, CDR2 YYEEEE. There are 12 residues in the CDR3. V lost 0 bases to trimming and J lost 10 bases, with 11 bases between them.

The rearrangement joins TRBV11-2 to TRBJ1-2; possible D gene TRBD1, 5 bases. Trimming stripped 5 bases from V and 1 base from J, with 14 bases between. This CDR3 is built from 15 residues. Germline-derived CDR1 and CDR2 are SGHAT and FQNNGV. As DNA, the CDR3 is TGTGCCAGCAGCCTTGGAAGGGACTATAACTATGGCTACACCTTC. Translating it yields CASSLGRDYNYGYTF. Based on the CDR3 plus reference TRBV11-2 and TRBJ1-2, the full variable domain is EAGVAQSPRYKIIEKRQSVAFWCNPISGHATLYWYQQILGQGPKLLIQFQNNGVVDDSQLPKDRFSAERLKGVDSTLKIQPAKLEDSAVYLCASSLGRDYNYGYTFGSGTRLTVV.

This clone has just a few counts. This specimen includes other DNA sequences encoding the same CDR3. The chain is built from TRBV9 and TRBJ1-5; D uncertain. The germline gives CDR1 SGDLS, CDR2 YYNGEE. The V end lost 4 bases, the J end lost 2 bases, and 4 bases lay between the germline ends. This CDR3 is built from 12 residues. The CDR3 sequence: CASSKGNQPQHF. CDR3 DNA: TGTGCCAGCAGCAAGGGCAATCAGCCCCAGCATTTT.

This rearrangement joins TRBV6-5 to TRBJ2-3; D is uncertain. There are 15 residues in the CDR3. Looked up from germline, CDR1 is MNHEY and CDR2 is SVGAGI. The V end lost 2 bases, the J end lost 11 bases, and 20 bases lay between the germline ends. The CDR3 DNA reads as TGTGCCAGCAGTTACGTAGCATCTGTTGGTTCGGGGCAGTATTTT. Protein product: CASSYVASVGSGQYF.

The chain couples TRBV7-6 to TRBJ2-2; D possibly uses TRBD1 or TRBD2 (5 bases each). The CDR3 is made up of 18 amino acids. In germline, CDR1 is SGHVS, CDR2 FNYEAQ. V was trimmed by 5 bases and J by 8 bases, leaving 27 bases between them. This CDR3 reads CASSPTAARVEGLGELFF. CDR3 in DNA: TGTGCCAGCAGCCCAACGGCGGCCAGGGTTGAGGGGCTGGGGGAGCTGTTTTTT.

This chain links TRBV19 with TRBJ1-1; 10 nucleotides line up with TRBD1. The CDR3 runs 17 residues. Germline V gives CDR1 LNHDA, CDR2 SQIVND (reference sequence). Losses at the gene ends were 6 bases for V and 4 bases for J; bases not matched to a gene: 14. DNA of the CDR3: TGTGCCAGTAGCACCCGACACCCCCGGGACAGGGGCACTGAAGCTTTCTTT. Translating it yields CASSTRHPRDRGTEAFF.

The chain has TRBV28 and TRBJ2-7; TRBD2 agrees at 8 bases. Trimming cost V 7 bases and J 4 bases; bases outside gene matches: 9. Per germline, CDR1 MDHEN and CDR2 SYDVKM. CDR3 size: 14 residues. The CDR3 sequence is CASKGREGLYEQYF. As DNA, the CDR3 is TGTGCCAGCAAGGGACGGGAGGGCCTGTACGAGCAGTACTTC.

Worth noting for this clone: Other DNA variants within this sample encode the same CDR3. The chain uses TRBV7-9 and TRBJ1-2; D is uncertain. The CDR3 contains 13 residues. Trimming took off 1 base at V and 4 bases at J, with 7 bases between the two ends. Per the germline V gene, CDR1 is SEHNR and CDR2 is FQNEAQ (reference sequence). Written as DNA, the CDR3 is TGTGCCAGCAGCTTAGTTCTTCCCTATGGCTACACCTTC. Translating gives CASSLVLPYGYTF.

On this clone: Other DNA variants within this sample encode the same CDR3. The chain has TRBV13 and TRBJ1-5; a weak D match, TRBD1 (5 bases). Germline CDR1 and CDR2: PRHDT and FYEKMQ (reference sequence). CDR3 length: 14 amino acids. Trimming stripped 2 bases from V and 1 base from J, with 6 bases between. Here the CDR3 reads CASSLRQSNQPQHF. Written as DNA, the CDR3 is TGTGCCAGCAGCTTACGACAGAGCAATCAGCCCCAGCATTTT.

A word on this clone: Other nucleotide sequences from this sample produce the same CDR3. The V call is TRBV27, the J call TRBJ2-7; 14 bases align to TRBD2. V gave up 5 bases and J gave up 0 bases; unmatched junction bases: 6. The CDR3 has 17 residues. Germline V gene lookup returns CDR1 MNHEY and CDR2 SMNVEV (reference sequence). This CDR3 is CASSLLGTSGSSYEQYF. The CDR3 DNA reads as TGTGCCAGCAGTCTCCTAGGGACTAGCGGGAGCTCCTACGAGCAGTACTTC.

The chain has TRBV7-6 and TRBJ1-5; D gene ambiguous. Germline V gene data show CDR1 as SGHVS and CDR2 as FNYEAQ. The CDR3 covers 15 residues. V was shortened by 5 bases and J by 4 bases, with 15 bases between the two germline ends. In DNA form, the CDR3 reads TGTGCCAGCAGCAGTGCATTCGGGAAGAATCAGCCCCAGCATTTT. This sequence encodes CASSSAFGKNQPQHF.

The rearrangement links TRBV27 to TRBJ2-2, with 11 positions matching TRBD2. Per the germline V gene, CDR1 is MNHEY and CDR2 is SMNVEV (reference sequence). There are 18 residues in the CDR3. With V trimmed by 4 bases and J by 8 bases, 15 bases remained unmatched. The CDR3 reads CASSSLTSLAGGSGELFF. Here the CDR3 DNA reads TGTGCCAGCAGTTCCCTAACATCTCTAGCGGGAGGATCTGGGGAGCTGTTTTTT.

The chain combines TRBV7-8 with TRBJ2-6; D may be TRBD1 or TRBD2 (6 bases each). In germline, CDR1 is SGHVS, CDR2 FQNEAQ. The CDR3 has 18 residues. Trimming stripped 5 bases from V and 1 base from J, with 18 bases between. CDR3 nucleotides: TGTGCCAGCAGCCCCAGCCAGGGGACTCTATCTGGGGCCAACGTCCTGACTTTC. It yields the protein CASSPSQGTLSGANVLTF.

The rearrangement uses TRBV27 and TRBJ2-3; TRBD1 aligns across 10 bases. Trimming took 6 bases from V and 3 from J; bases not matched to a gene: 15. Germline CDR1 is MNHEY and CDR2 is SMNVEV (reference sequence). The CDR3 runs to 18 residues. The CDR3 region has the DNA TGTGCCAGCAGAGTCCTTCGTCGGACAGGGGGAGAGACAGATACGCAGTATTTT. Amino acid sequence: CASRVLRRTGGETDTQYF.

This clone appeared a single time. The chain joins TRBV4-1 to TRBJ1-1; no clear D gene. Germline values: CDR1 MGHRA, CDR2 YSYEKL. V dropped 2 bases and J dropped 1 base, with 8 bases sitting between them. This CDR3 comprises 14 residues. CDR3: CASSQLIENTEAFF. The CDR3 bases are TGCGCCAGCAGCCAACTGATAGAGAACACTGAAGCTTTCTTT.

This clone was observed once. The CDR3 coding sequence is TGTGCCAGCAGACTCGCGGGGGTCAGTCAGCCCCAGCATTTT. Translating gives CASRLAGVSQPQHF. This rearrangement joins TRBV6-5 to TRBJ1-5; possibly TRBD1 for D (5 bases). This CDR3 has 14 residues. Per the germline V gene, CDR1 is MNHEY and CDR2 is SVGAGI. Trimming left V 6 bases short and J 6 bases short, with 15 bases between.

Turning to this clone: The same CDR3 also results from other DNA sequences found in this sample. The chain combines TRBV7-9 with TRBJ2-1; 12 nucleotides agree with TRBD1. Germline CDR1 reads SEHNR; CDR2 reads FQNEAQ (reference sequence). The CDR3 runs to 15 residues. The V segment lost 5 bases and the J segment 5 bases; nucleotides outside the gene matches: 4. The CDR3 bases are TGTGCCAGCAGCCCGGGACAGGGGGCCCACAATGAGCAGTTCTTC. Amino acids: CASSPGQGAHNEQFF.